The present entry profiles one T cell receptor beta chain with its context. This sample is drawn from a study of blood T cell repertoires in COVID-19. As for the study in general: PBMCs, B-cell-depleted T cells, or T cells were the source of the cDNA or gDNA that made up the material.

In germline, CDR1 is MNHEY, CDR2 SVGEGT. The CDR3 runs 14 residues. V lost 3 bases and J 2 bases, leaving 10 bases between the germline ends. As originally analysed: Estimation of nucleated cell counts relied on the amplification of reference gene primers. The table came from immunoSEQ multiplex PCR; TCRdb's copy has only in-frame clones and leaves some out. The V and J calls and clone size are taken from that table; D and trimming were inferred from the DNA. In the table there are 100,000 to 120,000 clones, around 83% of which are singletons. V is TRBV6-2 or TRBV6-3 and J is TRBJ2-5; the D gene is possibly TRBD1 (5 bases). The sample taken for sequencing was peripheral blood. The source of this sequence is an older woman with COVID-19, enrolled during active disease. DNA for the CDR3: TGTGCCAGCAGTTATGACAGAATACAAGAGACCCAGTACTTC. Protein product: CASSYDRIQETQYF.